These 22 T cell receptor beta chains were all obtained from the same sample, sequenced in a study of low-dose radiotherapy and immunotherapy resistance in tumors. Alpha and beta chains were covered, as first-strand cDNA relied on TRAV- and TRBV-specific primers. Using a constant-region primer together with a V-primer adapter, TCRs were subjected to roughly 18 PCR cycles of amplification. TCRdb independently ran MiXCR on the reads; one entry per CDR3 protein. The table lists about 20,000 distinct CDR3 sequences, approximately 79% of them singletons, with about an eighth in the top ten. The receptor set was obtained from a human donor with advanced metastatic prostate, ovarian, gallbladder or colorectal cancer (not recorded which). This table probably holds off-target reads from a library built for another chain.

This chain uses TRBV29-1 with TRBJ2-1; 14 bases line up with TRBD2. Trimming cost V 7 bases and J 10 bases; bases outside gene matches: 12. CDR3 length: 15 residues. CDR1 SQVTM and CDR2 ANQGSEA come from the germline V gene. The CDR3 region is CSAGMTSGRAGEQFF. Here the CDR3 DNA reads TGCAGCGCTGGGATGACTAGCGGGAGGGCGGGAGAGCAGTTCTTC.

The CDR3 protein is CASSLGSAGYEQYF. CDR3 DNA sequence: TGTGCCAGCAGCTTAGGGTCAGCGGGATACGAGCAGTACTTC. V gene TRBV5-6 combines with J gene TRBJ2-7, with TRBD2 matching over 7 bases. The CDR3 has 14 residues. In germline, CDR1 is SGHDT, CDR2 YYEEEE. With V trimmed by 2 bases and J by 4 bases, 6 bases remained unmatched. Variable domain in full (rest from reference TRBV5-6 and TRBJ2-7): DAGVTQSPTHLIKTRGQQVTLRCSPKSGHDTVSWYQQALGQGPQFIFQYYEEEERQRGNFPDRFSGHQFPNYSSELNVNALLLGDSALYLCASSLGSAGYEQYFGPGTRLTVT.

The V call is TRBV28, the J call TRBJ1-5, with D tentatively TRBD1 (6 bases). Germline V gives CDR1 MDHEN, CDR2 SYDVKM. The V and J ends lost 7 bases and 7 bases respectively, with 14 bases between them. CDR3 length equals 13 residues. The CDR3 is CASTAGVGQPQHF. The CDR3 DNA reads as TGTGCCAGCACAGCAGGGGTAGGGCAGCCCCAGCATTTT.

This chain connects TRBV9 to TRBJ2-1; D assignment may be TRBD1 or TRBD2 (7 bases each). The V gene's germline CDR1 is SGDLS and CDR2 YYNGEE. V was clipped by 0 bases and J by 6 bases, with 19 bases between them. This CDR3 is built from 17 residues. For the CDR3, the DNA is TGTGCCAGCAGCGTAGCTACAGGGGAGGGTGGGGGCAATGAGCAGTTCTTC. Translating it yields CASSVATGEGGGNEQFF.

The gene calls are TRBV28 and TRBJ1-2; D not resolved. V dropped 5 bases and J dropped 5 bases, with 18 bases sitting between them. The germline gives CDR1 MDHEN, CDR2 SYDVKM. The CDR3 has 15 residues. DNA of the CDR3: TGTGCCAGCAGTCAACACCTATCGGACCAATATGGCTACACCTTC. Its protein is CASSQHLSDQYGYTF.

This clonotype was seen once. The rearrangement links TRBV6-2 or TRBV6-3 to TRBJ2-1; D may be TRBD1 (5 bases). Between the trimmed V and J ends, which lost 10 bases and 1 base, there was a span of 8 bases. This CDR3 region has 12 residues. The V gene's germline CDR1 is MNHEY and CDR2 SVGEGT. The CDR3: CATQGSYNEQFF. CDR3 coding DNA: TGTGCCACCCAGGGTTCCTACAATGAGCAGTTCTTC.

The chain carries TRBV7-2 and TRBJ2-5; TRBD2 aligns across 8 bases. V shed 3 bases, J shed 1 base, and the junction held 4 bases outside the gene matches. The CDR3 runs to 15 residues. Per the germline V gene, CDR1 is SGHTA and CDR2 is FQGNSA. In DNA form, the CDR3 reads TGTGCCAGCAGCTTCCTAGCGGGTCCCCAAGAGACCCAGTACTTC. Translation: CASSFLAGPQETQYF.

The chain recombines TRBV5-1 with TRBJ1-5; possible D gene TRBD1, 5 bases. The CDR3 loop spans 13 amino acids. Trimming removed 4 bases at V and 5 bases at J, with 10 bases between. Germline V gene sequence: CDR1 SGHRS, CDR2 YFSETQ. CDR3 region: CASSLGLHQPQHF. As DNA, the CDR3 is TGCGCCAGCAGCCTGGGACTTCATCAGCCCCAGCATTTT. Full variable domain (rest looked up from reference TRBV5-1 and TRBJ1-5): KAGVTQTPRYLIKTRGQQVTLSCSPISGHRSVSWYQQTPGQGLQFLFEYFSETQRNKGNFPGRFSGRQFSNSRSEMNVSTLELGDSALYLCASSLGLHQPQHFGDGTRLSIL.

The chain has TRBV19 and TRBJ1-5; TRBD1 is a possible D gene (5 bases). Trimming removed 5 bases at V and 9 bases at J, with 20 bases between. The CDR3 totals 15 residues. In germline, CDR1 is LNHDA, CDR2 SQIVND (reference sequence). CDR3 sequence (DNA): TGTGCCAGTAGTTCCGGGACGTCGGGATTAGGGCCCCAGCATTTT. As protein: CASSSGTSGLGPQHF.

V gene TRBV28 combines with J gene TRBJ2-7; the D call may be TRBD1 or TRBD2 (5 bases each). Germline-derived CDR1 and CDR2 are MDHEN and SYDVKM. V was cut by 6 bases and J by 12 bases, with 30 bases left in between. This CDR3 region has 16 residues. This CDR3 reads CASRPQSAGTPPRGYF. As DNA, the CDR3 is TGTGCCAGCAGACCACAGTCCGCCGGGACCCCGCCCCGCGGGTACTTC.

This chain links TRBV24-1 with TRBJ1-4; no firm D call. The CDR3 length is 12 residues. Germline V lookup: CDR1 KGHDR, CDR2 SFDVKD. Trimming pared 3 bases from V and 7 bases from J, leaving 5 bases between. This CDR3 reads CATSDVGEKLFF. The CDR3 DNA reads as TGTGCCACCAGTGATGTCGGTGAAAAACTGTTTTTT.

In nucleotides, the CDR3 is TGTGCCAGCAGTTGGAATGAGCAGTTCTTC. It is translated as CASSWNEQFF. The chain joins TRBV2 to TRBJ2-1; D not certain. The CDR3 is 10 residues long. V shed 5 bases and J shed 7 bases, with 3 bases lying between them. Germline CDR1 and CDR2: SNHLY and FYNNEI.

The chain couples TRBV29-1 to TRBJ2-1; D not certain. Looked up from germline, CDR1 is SQVTM and CDR2 is ANQGSEA. Trimming removed 4 bases from V and 0 bases from J, with 10 bases in between. The CDR3 runs to 14 residues. The CDR3 region has the DNA TGCAGCGTTGCGAAGTTACTCTCCTACAATGAGCAGTTCTTC. Protein: CSVAKLLSYNEQFF.

The chain couples TRBV6-2 or TRBV6-3 to TRBJ2-3; 7 nucleotides align to TRBD2. From germline, CDR1 is MNHEY and CDR2 SVGEGT. The CDR3 sequence is 15 residues long. The ends lost 8 bases at V and 3 bases at J; junction bases unmatched: 11. The CDR3 loop reads CASQEAGVGTDTQYF. CDR3 sequence (DNA): TGTGCCAGCCAGGAGGCGGGAGTAGGAACAGATACGCAGTATTTT.

This chain links TRBV11-2 with TRBJ2-2; 7 bases match TRBD1. The CDR3 extends over 14 amino acids. V lost 11 bases, J lost 1 base, and 7 bases stayed unmatched. Germline V CDR1 and CDR2: SGHAT, FQNNGV. CDR3 protein: CASRGSVNTGELFF. CDR3 nucleotide sequence: TGTGCCTCCAGGGGGAGTGTGAACACCGGGGAGCTGTTTTTT. The full variable domain, its missing parts supplied by reference TRBV11-2 and TRBJ2-2, is EAGVAQSPRYKIIEKRQSVAFWCNPISGHATLYWYQQILGQGPKLLIQFQNNGVVDDSQLPKDRFSAERLKGVDSTLKIQPAKLEDSAVYLCASRGSVNTGELFFGEGSRLTVL.

The chain carries TRBV29-1 and TRBJ1-4; 7 bases match TRBD1. The trim removed 2 bases at V and 7 bases at J, leaving 10 bases unmatched. The CDR3 runs to 15 residues. The germline V gene has CDR1 SQVTM and CDR2 ANQGSEA. For the CDR3, the DNA is TGCAGCGTTGAACCCCCGACAGGGCGGAGTGAAAAACTGTTTTTT. Its translation is CSVEPPTGRSEKLFF.

The CDR3: CASSPGTSGSWETQYF. Written as DNA, the CDR3 is TGTGCCAGCAGCCCGGGGACTAGCGGGAGCTGGGAGACCCAGTACTTC. The V call is TRBV11-2, the J call TRBJ2-5; 14 nucleotides align to TRBD2. V dropped 5 bases and J dropped 5; count of bases not matched to a gene: 7. This CDR3 comprises 16 residues. CDR1 and CDR2 from the germline V gene are SGHAT and FQNNGV.

This clonotype was detected only a few times. The V call is TRBV21-1, the J call TRBJ2-3; the D call TRBD2 from the table was never checked on the DNA. TRBV21-1 is a listed pseudogene. CDR3 length equals 20 residues. The DNA for the CDR3 is TGTGCCAGAGGGAGCGCAGGGAGGTCTAGCGGGAGAAGAAGCACAGATACGCAGTATTTT. It specifies CARGSAGRSSGRRSTDTQYF.

V usage is TRBV5-1 and J usage is TRBJ2-7; TRBD1 might be the D (5 bases). CDR1 SGHRS and CDR2 YFSETQ come from the germline V gene. V was cut by 0 bases and J by 5 bases, with 12 bases left in between. The CDR3 has 14 residues. The CDR3 region has the DNA TGCGCCAGCAGCTTGGAGACAGTTGGAAACGAGCAGTACTTC. Its protein product is CASSLETVGNEQYF.

V and J are TRBV3-1 and TRBJ2-5, with 11 bases that match TRBD2. This CDR3 is built from 14 residues. CDR1 LGHDT and CDR2 YNNKEL come from the germline V gene (reference sequence). V shed 5 bases and J 6 bases; nucleotides not matched to a gene: 5. The CDR3 protein is CASSFSGGAKTQYF. CDR3 nucleotide sequence: TGTGCCAGCAGCTTTAGCGGGGGGGCAAAGACCCAGTACTTC.

A single count supports this clonotype. V is TRBV4-3 and J is TRBJ2-1, with 7 bases aligning to TRBD2. This CDR3 is 15 amino acids long. CDR1 and CDR2 from the germline V gene are LGHNA and YSLEER. V lost 4 bases, J lost 0 bases, and 3 bases stayed unmatched. CDR3 sequence reads: CASSPLAASYNEQFF. The CDR3 DNA reads as TGCGCCAGCAGCCCCCTAGCGGCCTCCTACAATGAGCAGTTCTTC.

V and J are TRBV5-1 and TRBJ2-2; D gene unclear. This CDR3 is built from 16 residues. Trimming pared 4 bases from V and 4 bases from J, leaving 17 bases between. CDR1 SGHRS and CDR2 YFSETQ come from the germline V gene. The CDR3 protein is CASSQFRNQPTGELFF. The CDR3 bases are TGCGCCAGCAGCCAGTTTAGGAATCAACCCACCGGGGAGCTGTTTTTT.